A selection of T cell receptor beta chains follows, all from one sample in a study of identical twins. TCRdb passed the 5' RACE reads through MiXCR, listing each CDR3 protein once. The data hold some 500,000 distinct CDR3 sequences, with about 20% observed a single time. The same sample was also studied in work on T cells expressing NK-cell markers.

The sequenced material came from CD4+ T cells sorted from blood. The receptor set was obtained from a woman between 18 and 29 years old in good health. Both conserved end residues are part of each CDR3. Each record gives: CDR3 DNA, CDR3 protein, V gene, J gene, D gene, clone size. The D gene is left open where the match is weak. The size of a clone is reported for some rows only, either as once, few or many, or as a class for expanded clones.

DNA: TGCAGTGCTAGAGATAACCTAGCGGGGATAGAGCAGTTCTTC; CDR3: CSARDNLAGIEQFF; V: TRBV20-1; J: TRBJ2-1; D: TRBD2; size: -
DNA: TGCGCCAGCAGTCCGTCGGCGCGGGTAGACACCGGGGAGCTGTTTTTT; CDR3: CASSPSARVDTGELFF; V: TRBV5-1; J: TRBJ2-2; D: -; size: few
DNA: TGCAGCGTTGAACCCGACAGGGGAGATGGCTACACCTTC; CDR3: CSVEPDRGDGYTF; V: TRBV29-1; J: TRBJ1-2; D: TRBD1; size: -
DNA: TGTGCCAGCAGATCCCCGGGTTGGGACAGGGACTCGGGGGCCTCCTACGAGCAGTACTTC; CDR3: CASRSPGWDRDSGASYEQYF; V: TRBV3-1; J: TRBJ2-7; D: TRBD1; size: few
DNA: TGTGCCAGCAGCCAAAGCGGGAGTAGCACAGATACGCAGTATTTT; CDR3: CASSQSGSSTDTQYF; V: TRBV7-9; J: TRBJ2-3; D: TRBD2; size: -
DNA: TGTGCCACCAGTGACCGACAGGGGGGGACCCAGTACTTC; CDR3: CATSDRQGGTQYF; V: TRBV24-1; J: TRBJ2-5; D: TRBD1; size: few
DNA: TGCAGTGCTCGGCGGACCGCGGAAGAAGCTTTCTTT; CDR3: CSARRTAEEAFF; V: TRBV20-1; J: TRBJ1-1; D: -; size: once
DNA: TGTGCCAGCCTCCACAGGGAGGGAACTGAAGCTTTCTTT; CDR3: CASLHREGTEAFF; V: TRBV28; J: TRBJ1-1; D: -; size: few
DNA: TGTGCCAGCAGCTTAGTAGCCCAAAGCACAGATACGCAGTATTTT; CDR3: CASSLVAQSTDTQYF; V: TRBV7-2; J: TRBJ2-3; D: -; size: few
DNA: TGTGCCAGCAGTGAGGGTCCTCCAAGTTGGCTGTTTTTT; CDR3: CASSEGPPSWLFF; V: TRBV2; J: TRBJ1-4; D: -; size: -
DNA: TGTGCCAGCAGCCCGCAGGGCGGGGCGGTAGATACGCAGTATTTT; CDR3: CASSPQGGAVDTQYF; V: TRBV7-6; J: TRBJ2-3; D: -; size: -
DNA: TGTGCCAGCTCACTAGGGGATCCGGGACTCTCTTACGAGCAGTACTTC; CDR3: CASSLGDPGLSYEQYF; V: TRBV18; J: TRBJ2-7; D: -; size: few
DNA: TGTGCCAGCAAGCTTAATGGGAATTCACCCCTCCACTTT; CDR3: CASKLNGNSPLHF; V: TRBV7-2; J: TRBJ1-6; D: -; size: -
DNA: TGTGCCAGCAGCTTAGGGACTGCCTCCTACGAGCAGTACTTC; CDR3: CASSLGTASYEQYF; V: TRBV18; J: TRBJ2-7; D: -; size: many
DNA: TGTGCCAGCAGCGCCGGGACAGGGTTGTCCGGGGAGCTGTTTTTT; CDR3: CASSAGTGLSGELFF; V: TRBV7-7; J: TRBJ2-2; D: TRBD1; size: few
DNA: TGTGCCAGCAGTCCGAGGGACAGGGGGACCGGGGAGCTGTTTTTT; CDR3: CASSPRDRGTGELFF; V: TRBV27; J: TRBJ2-2; D: TRBD1; size: few
DNA: TGTGCCAGCAGCTTAGGGCCTAGCGCGATTTACAATGAGCAGTTCTTC; CDR3: CASSLGPSAIYNEQFF; V: TRBV7-2; J: TRBJ2-1; D: -; size: few
DNA: TGCAGCGTTGGGGGCAACTCCTACGAGCAGTACTTC; CDR3: CSVGGNSYEQYF; V: TRBV29-1; J: TRBJ2-7; D: -; size: -
DNA: TGTGCCAGCAGCTTGTTAGCGCGCAGCTCTGGAAACACCATATATTTT; CDR3: CASSLLARSSGNTIYF; V: TRBV5-6; J: TRBJ1-3; D: -; size: -
DNA: TGTGCCAGCAGTTTTCGGGAGGGCGACACTGAAGCTTTCTTT; CDR3: CASSFREGDTEAFF; V: TRBV12-3/TRBV12-4; J: TRBJ1-1; D: -; size: few
DNA: TGTGCCAGCAGTCGTTTAGCCGGGGAGCTGTTTTTT; CDR3: CASSRLAGELFF; V: TRBV7-2; J: TRBJ2-2; D: -; size: few
DNA: TGTGCCAGCAGCCGGGCCCGGACCCAGTACTTC; CDR3: CASSRARTQYF; V: TRBV5-6; J: TRBJ2-5; D: -; size: few
DNA: TGTGCCAGCTCACCCGTAATACAGGGGGCGGGCACTGAAGCTTTCTTT; CDR3: CASSPVIQGAGTEAFF; V: TRBV18; J: TRBJ1-1; D: TRBD1; size: -
DNA: TGTGCCAGCAGCGAACGCCCCCAACCAAAAAGGGCCGATACCTACGAGCAGTACTTC; CDR3: CASSERPQPKRADTYEQYF; V: TRBV7-6; J: TRBJ2-7; D: -; size: -
DNA: TGTGCCAGCACCGATGGTGGTAATGTGTGGTATGAGCAGTTCTTC; CDR3: CASTDGGNVWYEQFF; V: TRBV12-3/TRBV12-4; J: TRBJ2-1; D: -; size: few
DNA: TGCAGTGCAACTATCCGGGACCCGGGAGGGAACTATGGCTACACCTTC; CDR3: CSATIRDPGGNYGYTF; V: TRBV20-1; J: TRBJ1-2; D: -; size: -
DNA: TGTGCCAGCAGACGCCGGGACGTCGACAATGAGCAGTTCTTC; CDR3: CASRRRDVDNEQFF; V: TRBV6-1; J: TRBJ2-1; D: -; size: many
DNA: TGTGCCAGCAGCTTGGCCCATGAGCAGTTCTTC; CDR3: CASSLAHEQFF; V: TRBV5-6; J: TRBJ2-1; D: -; size: many
DNA: TGCAGTGCTATTTGGCAGTCTTCATGGATGCGAGAGACCCAGTACTTC; CDR3: CSAIWQSSWMRETQYF; V: TRBV20-1; J: TRBJ2-5; D: -; size: -
DNA: TGTGCCAGCAGCTTACGGGGGCCAGCGGGAGGGACACGCGAGCAGTACTTC; CDR3: CASSLRGPAGGTREQYF; V: TRBV7-9; J: TRBJ2-7; D: TRBD2; size: -
DNA: TGTGCCTGGAGTGTACGAGGGGATGAGCAGTTCTTC; CDR3: CAWSVRGDEQFF; V: TRBV30; J: TRBJ2-1; D: -; size: few
DNA: TGCAGCGTCCTGGGGGGTTCCTACGAGCAGTACTTC; CDR3: CSVLGGSYEQYF; V: TRBV29-1; J: TRBJ2-7; D: -; size: -
DNA: TGCAGTTGGTCTGGAGCGGGGGTAGGAGAGACCCAGTACTTC; CDR3: CSWSGAGVGETQYF; V: TRBV20-1; J: TRBJ2-5; D: TRBD2; size: -
DNA: TGCAGTGCTACCATAGCGGGAGTAGGTAATGAGCAGTTCTTC; CDR3: CSATIAGVGNEQFF; V: TRBV20-1; J: TRBJ2-1; D: TRBD2; size: -
DNA: TGTGCCAGCAGCCCATACGGGCAGTCATGGACAGATACGCAGTATTTT; CDR3: CASSPYGQSWTDTQYF; V: TRBV7-6; J: TRBJ2-3; D: -; size: -